Listed here are 28 T cell receptor beta chains from one sample, sequenced in a study of shared clonotypes between healthy human individuals. The repertoire was sequenced with immunoSEQ multiplex PCR; TCRdb's copy has only in-frame clones and lacks some. The table has roughly 700,000 clones, about 74% seen once. Material: memory CD4+ T cells sorted from blood. Documented subset: CD45RA-negative fraction. The receptors shown here come from a woman in her twenties or thirties in good health.

This clone was recorded only once. The likely explanation is a read error, given a far larger clone one base away. The sample holds other DNA sequences that translate to the same CDR3. The V and J genes are TRBV5-1 and TRBJ2-1; 8 positions agree with TRBD2. This CDR3 spans 15 amino acids. Germline V gene sequence: CDR1 SGHRS, CDR2 YFSETQ. The J segment lost 1 base and the V segment lost 4 bases, leaving 4 bases of the junction unmatched. CDR3 region: CASSVSSGSYNEQFF. The CDR3 coding sequence is TGCGCCAGCAGCGTTTCTAGCGGGTCCTACAATGAGCAGTTCTTC.

Comment on this clone: A read error may account for a junction end that differs from germline. This chain links TRBV5-6 with TRBJ2-7; TRBD2 aligns across 7 bases. This CDR3 is 12 amino acids long. From germline, CDR1 is SGHDT and CDR2 YYEEEE. In DNA, the CDR3 is TGTGCCAGCAGTGTCCGGGACTACCAGCAGTACTTC. Residues: CASSVRDYQQYF.

The rearrangement links TRBV10-2 to TRBJ2-7; no definite D call. V dropped 8 bases and J dropped 3 bases, with 8 bases sitting between them. The CDR3 covers 11 residues. CDR1 is WSHSY and CDR2 is SAAADI in the germline V gene. This CDR3 is CASAASYEQYF. Here the CDR3 DNA reads TGCGCCAGCGCTGCAAGCTACGAGCAGTACTTC.

The rearrangement uses TRBV11-1 and TRBJ2-1, with 8 positions matching TRBD2. V trimming: 4 bases; J trimming: 9 bases; junction bases outside the gene matches: 14. The CDR3 length is 16 residues. Per the germline V gene, CDR1 is SGHAT and CDR2 is FQDESV (reference sequence). CDR3 coding DNA: TGTGCCAGCAGCTCCTCGCGGGAGGCCCTGTTGAGTGAGCAGTTCTTC. This translates into CASSSSREALLSEQFF.

This clone was detected once. At the DNA level, this CDR3 is encoded by other sequences in the same sample as well. The chain employs TRBV7-3 and TRBJ2-3; the match to TRBD2 covers 11 bases. The CDR3 contains 14 residues. The V segment lost 2 bases and the J segment 5 bases; nucleotides outside the gene matches: 0. The germline CDR1 and CDR2 sequences are SGHTA and FQGTGA. This chain's CDR3 is CASSLGTSGDTQYF. The DNA of the CDR3 is TGTGCCAGCAGCTTAGGGACTAGCGGAGATACGCAGTATTTT. The entire variable domain, with the rest obtained from reference TRBV7-3 and TRBJ2-3, is as follows: GAGVSQTPSNKVTEKGKYVELRCDPISGHTALYWYRQSLGQGPEFLIYFQGTGAADDSGLPNDRFFAVRPEGSVSTLKIQRTERGDSAVYLCASSLGTSGDTQYFGPGTRLTVL.

The chain joins TRBV2 to TRBJ1-2; 8 positions match TRBD1. J gave up 0 bases and V 11 bases, and 8 bases lay outside the gene matches. The CDR3 spans 14 residues. Germline values: CDR1 SNHLY, CDR2 FYNNEI. CDR3 nucleotides: TGTGCCGGCAATGACAGGGGATCTAACTATGGCTACACCTTC. It is translated as CAGNDRGSNYGYTF.

The chain joins TRBV18 to TRBJ2-3; D is unresolved. Trimming took off 4 bases at V and 1 base at J, with 18 bases between the two ends. Germline CDR1 KGHSH, CDR2 LQKENI. The CDR3 extends over 17 amino acids. CDR3 loop: CASSLRAVNARTDTQYF. The DNA of the CDR3 is TGTGCCAGCTCACTCCGGGCAGTCAACGCCCGCACAGATACGCAGTATTTT.

Worth noting for this clone: The sample holds other DNA sequences that translate to the same CDR3. The rearrangement links TRBV19 to TRBJ2-1; 7 bases are a match to TRBD1. Germline lookup yields CDR1 LNHDA and CDR2 SQIVND (reference sequence). CDR3 length: 15 residues. With 1 base clipped from V and 3 bases from J, the junction kept 3 bases outside the gene matches. This chain's CDR3 is CASSIAGTDYNEQFF. CDR3 nucleotides: TGTGCCAGTAGTATAGCGGGGACAGACTACAATGAGCAGTTCTTC. The whole variable domain, filled in from reference TRBV19 and TRBJ2-1, reads DGGITQSPKYLFRKEGQNVTLSCEQNLNHDAMYWYRQDPGQGLRLIYYSQIVNDFQKGDIAEGYSVSREKKESFPLTVTSAQKNPTAFYLCASSIAGTDYNEQFFGPGTRLTVL.

This chain connects TRBV15 to TRBJ2-1, with TRBD2 identical over 9 bases. Germline trimming cut 2 bases from V and 7 bases from J; bases unmatched to any gene: 12. The germline V gene encodes CDR1 LNHNV and CDR2 YYDKDF (reference sequence). This CDR3 comprises 17 residues. The CDR3 reads CATSRLVAGDVGNEQFF. The CDR3 coding sequence is TGTGCCACCAGCAGATTGGTAGCGGGAGATGTGGGTAATGAGCAGTTCTTC. Based on the CDR3 plus reference TRBV15 and TRBJ2-1, the full variable domain is DAMVIQNPRYQVTQFGKPVTLSCSQTLNHNVMYWYQQKSSQAPKLLFHYYDKDFNNEADTPDNFQSRRPNTSFCFLDIRSPGLGDTAMYLCATSRLVAGDVGNEQFFGPGTRLTVL.

The chain couples TRBV28 to TRBJ2-4, with D possibly matching TRBD1 (5 bases). Trimming removed 6 bases from V and 0 bases from J, with 18 bases in between. CDR1 is MDHEN and CDR2 is SYDVKM in the germline V gene. This CDR3 has 17 amino acids. The CDR3 DNA follows: TGTGCCAGCAGGACCTTGACAGTGTGGGGAGCCAAAAACATTCAGTACTTC. Translation gives CASRTLTVWGAKNIQYF.

The chain joins TRBV5-8 to TRBJ2-6; D remains ambiguous. This CDR3 has 15 amino acids. V dropped 4 bases and J dropped 0 bases, with 8 bases sitting between them. Germline CDR1 and CDR2: SGHTS and YDEGEE. The CDR3 here is CASSPPNSGANVLTF. DNA for the CDR3: TGTGCCAGCAGCCCACCTAACTCTGGGGCCAACGTCCTGACTTTC.

In this sample, this clone turned up once. Different DNA sequences within this sample yield the same CDR3. V gene TRBV5-1 combines with J gene TRBJ1-1; 7 bases are a match to TRBD1. Germline values: CDR1 SGHRS, CDR2 YFSETQ. The CDR3 contains 14 residues. J gave up 3 bases and V 0 bases, and 2 bases lay outside the gene matches. This chain's CDR3 is CASSLDRGDTEAFF. In DNA form, the CDR3 reads TGCGCCAGCAGCTTGGACAGGGGAGACACTGAAGCTTTCTTT.

The gene calls are TRBV5-1 and TRBJ2-7; a possible D gene is TRBD1 (6 bases). In germline, CDR1 is SGHRS, CDR2 YFSETQ. This CDR3 is built from 15 residues. Trimming took 4 bases from V and 3 from J, leaving 17 bases between them. The CDR3 DNA follows: TGCGCCAGCAGCCCCCGTGGTGCAGGGGTCTACGAGCAGTACTTC. Encoded protein: CASSPRGAGVYEQYF.

This clone showed up just a few times. The rearrangement joins TRBV29-1 to TRBJ2-1; 9 bases fit TRBD2. J lost 0 bases, V lost 6 bases, and 9 bases had no gene match. The CDR3 has 16 residues. Germline values: CDR1 SQVTM, CDR2 ANQGSEA. The CDR3 loop reads CSVRMAGGPSYNEQFF. CDR3 nucleotides: TGCAGCGTACGAATGGCGGGAGGGCCCTCCTACAATGAGCAGTTCTTC.

The chain recombines TRBV28 with TRBJ1-5; D remains ambiguous. Germline values: CDR1 MDHEN, CDR2 SYDVKM. The CDR3 consists of 16 residues. The ends were cut back, 8 bases at V and 1 base at J, with 18 bases in the middle. CDR3 amino acids: CASGLSTRRSNQPQHF. Here the CDR3 DNA reads TGTGCCAGCGGCCTATCGACCCGAAGGAGCAATCAGCCCCAGCATTTT. The variable domain in full, with the rest retrieved from reference TRBV28 and TRBJ1-5, is DVKVTQSSRYLVKRTGEKVFLECVQDMDHENMFWYRQDPGLGLRLIYFSYDVKMKEKGDIPEGYSVSREKKERFSLILESASTNQTSMYLCASGLSTRRSNQPQHFGDGTRLSIL.

The chain combines TRBV19 with TRBJ1-4, with D possibly TRBD1 on 5 matching bases. V was clipped by 5 bases and J by 6 bases, with 10 bases between them. This CDR3 is 13 amino acids long. Germline CDR1 is LNHDA and CDR2 is SQIVND (reference sequence). The chain's CDR3 is CASSRQSYEKLFF. The CDR3, as DNA: TGTGCCAGTAGTCGACAGTCTTATGAAAAACTGTTTTTT.

The chain combines TRBV30 with TRBJ2-1; 10 bases line up with TRBD2. CDR3 length: 14 residues. Germline-derived CDR1 and CDR2 are GTSNPN and SVGIG (reference sequence). After removal of 2 bases from V and 5 bases from J, the junction contained 3 bases not matched to a gene. CDR3 sequence: CAWSLGLADNEQFF. In DNA, the CDR3 is TGTGCCTGGAGTCTAGGACTAGCGGACAATGAGCAGTTCTTC.

This clone was seen more than once but under ten times. This rearrangement joins TRBV28 to TRBJ2-7; tentatively, D is TRBD1 (6 bases). Germline CDR1 is MDHEN and CDR2 is SYDVKM. The ends were cut back, 6 bases at V and 2 bases at J, with 8 bases in the middle. The CDR3 extends over 12 amino acids. CDR3 sequence reads: CASRDRPYEQYF. In DNA, the CDR3 is TGTGCCAGCAGAGACAGGCCCTACGAGCAGTACTTC.

This chain joins TRBV28 and TRBJ2-3, with D possibly being TRBD2 (5 bases). This CDR3 region has 15 residues. The V gene's germline CDR1 is MDHEN and CDR2 SYDVKM. V lost 10 bases to trimming and J lost 2 bases, with 19 bases between them. This chain's CDR3 is CAILSQEVSTDTQYF. CDR3 nucleotide sequence: TGTGCCATCCTCTCCCAGGAGGTTTCCACAGATACGCAGTATTTT. The whole variable domain, remainder taken from reference TRBV28 and TRBJ2-3, is DVKVTQSSRYLVKRTGEKVFLECVQDMDHENMFWYRQDPGLGLRLIYFSYDVKMKEKGDIPEGYSVSREKKERFSLILESASTNQTSMYLCAILSQEVSTDTQYFGPGTRLTVL.

J is TRBJ1-4 and V is TRBV25-1, with a possible D match to TRBD1 (6 bases). The CDR3 runs to 15 residues. Germline V gives CDR1 MGHDK, CDR2 SYGVNS. V gave up 7 bases and J gave up 5 bases, with 17 bases separating them. CDR3 bases: TGTGCCAGCACTGCCACGATTAGGGGGAATGAAAAACTGTTTTTT. Its translation is CASTATIRGNEKLFF.

The genes are TRBV11-2 and TRBJ2-5, with 11 bases aligning to TRBD2. The trim removed 8 bases at V and 10 bases at J, leaving 15 bases unmatched. The CDR3 sequence is 15 residues long. Germline CDR1 and CDR2: SGHAT and FQNNGV. This CDR3 is CASGPGTSGPRGQYF. The CDR3 coding sequence is TGTGCCAGCGGCCCTGGGACTAGCGGACCGCGGGGCCAGTACTTC.

The CDR3 DNA reads TGTGCCAGCAGCTTAAGGACTAGCGGCACAGATACGCAGTATTTT. Residues: CASSLRTSGTDTQYF. The rearrangement uses TRBV7-9 and TRBJ2-3; 9 positions match TRBD2. This CDR3 has 15 amino acids. CDR1 and CDR2 from the germline V gene are SEHNR and FQNEAQ (reference sequence). V lost 2 bases and J lost 1; bases outside the gene matches: 1.

This clone has a single count. The chain couples TRBV21-1 to TRBJ2-1; TRBD1 is the table's D call and was not checked against the DNA. TRBV21-1 is described as a pseudogene. The CDR3 sequence is 13 residues long. CDR3 residues: CASAHPSGQSLLF. The CDR3 DNA is TGTGCCAGCGCCCACCCGTCGGGACAAAGTCTGCTCTTC.

V and J are TRBV9 and TRBJ2-1; D is undetermined. Trimming stripped 0 bases from V and 4 bases from J, with 14 bases between. Germline V gene data show CDR1 as SGDLS and CDR2 as YYNGEE. The CDR3 has 16 residues. The CDR3, as DNA: TGTGCCAGCAGCGTAGACCTCACCTACCTGTACAATGAGCAGTTCTTC. This translates into CASSVDLTYLYNEQFF.

The J gene is TRBJ2-3, the V gene TRBV9, with no clear D. CDR1 SGDLS and CDR2 YYNGEE come from the germline V gene. The V end lost 0 bases, the J end lost 1 base, and 6 bases lay between the germline ends. This CDR3 has 14 residues. The CDR3 DNA sequence: TGTGCCAGCAGCGTAGGTCTTCGCACAGATACGCAGTATTTT. Its translation: CASSVGLRTDTQYF.

V and J are TRBV11-1 and TRBJ1-5; the D is unclear. The V end was cut by 5 bases, the J end by 4 bases, with 9 bases between. The CDR3 length is 13 residues. The germline V gene has CDR1 SGHAT and CDR2 FQDESV (reference sequence). This CDR3 reads CASSPDWNQPQHF. The CDR3, as DNA: TGTGCCAGCAGCCCGGACTGGAATCAGCCCCAGCATTTT.

As concerns this clone: Other DNA sequences in the sample encode the same CDR3. The rearrangement uses TRBV5-1 and TRBJ2-3, with D perhaps matching TRBD2 (6 bases). In germline, CDR1 is SGHRS, CDR2 YFSETQ. The V end was cut by 4 bases, the J end by 2 bases, with 11 bases between. The CDR3 covers 14 residues. The CDR3 DNA sequence: TGCGCCAGCAGCCCGGGGGAGGTCACAGATACGCAGTATTTT. Amino acid sequence: CASSPGEVTDTQYF.

This chain joins TRBV30 and TRBJ1-1; TRBD1 is a possible D gene (6 bases). Trimming shortened V by 1 base and J by 3 bases, and 24 bases separated the two germline ends. The CDR3 has 18 amino acids. Germline values: CDR1 GTSNPN, CDR2 SVGIG (reference sequence). The CDR3 nucleotides read TGTGCCTGGAGTGCGAGTCTTTGGACAGCTCAGCGGGACACTGAAGCTTTCTTT. It codes for CAWSASLWTAQRDTEAFF.